Below, 32 T cell receptor beta chains from the same sample are listed, as sequenced in a study of CD8 T cells in ankylosing spondylitis. TCRdb reanalysed the 5' RACE reads using MiXCR and keeps one entry per CDR3 protein. Among tens of thousands of distinct CDR3 sequences listed, over 6.5% were seen once. Specimen: blood. These TCRs come from a male donor with ankylosing spondylitis or in good health (not recorded which).

The chain links TRBV2 to TRBJ2-3; D may correspond to TRBD1 or TRBD2 (5 bases each). The germline CDR1 and CDR2 sequences are SNHLY and FYNNEI. V lost 4 bases and J lost 1, with 15 bases in between. The CDR3 spans 16 residues. The CDR3 reads CASSVRGPRGTDTQYF. CDR3 bases: TGTGCCAGCAGTGTCCGGGGCCCGAGGGGCACAGATACGCAGTATTTT.

This clonotype was picked up a small number of times. J is TRBJ2-1 and V is TRBV6-5; TRBD1 matches at 10 bases. Trimming took 6 bases from V and 4 from J; bases not matched to a gene: 12. Germline loops: CDR1 MNHEY, CDR2 SVGAGI. This CDR3 comprises 17 residues. The CDR3 coding sequence is TGTGCCAGCAGAAAAAACCTCCGGGACAGGGGTTACAATGAGCAGTTCTTC. It specifies CASRKNLRDRGYNEQFF.

This clonotype was seen more than once but under ten times. The genes are TRBV12-3 or TRBV12-4 and TRBJ1-3, with D uncertain. This CDR3 has 13 residues. V lost 3 bases, J lost 9 bases, and 12 bases lay in between. Written as DNA, the CDR3 is TGTGCCAGCAGTTTGGTAGCGGCGACCACCATATATTTT. It codes for CASSLVAATTIYF.

The chain recombines TRBV16 with TRBJ2-3; D gene uncertain. CDR3 length equals 15 residues. V lost 1 base to trimming and J lost 2 bases, with 10 bases between them. From germline, CDR1 is KGHSY and CDR2 FQNENV. Here the CDR3 reads CASSQWPVHTDTQYF. The DNA of the CDR3 is TGTGCCAGCAGCCAATGGCCCGTACACACAGATACGCAGTATTTT.

This clonotype was recorded many times. The chain couples TRBV28 to TRBJ2-5; TRBD2 aligns across 11 bases. Germline V lookup: CDR1 MDHEN, CDR2 SYDVKM. Germline trimming cut 1 base from V and 3 bases from J; bases unmatched to any gene: 1. The CDR3 sequence is 15 residues long. The CDR3 spells CASSLLAGGKETQYF. CDR3 DNA: TGTGCCAGCAGTTTATTAGCGGGGGGGAAAGAGACCCAGTACTTC.

This clonotype was found a few times. The rearrangement uses TRBV28 and TRBJ2-1; 7 positions agree with TRBD2. The CDR3 runs to 15 residues. Germline values: CDR1 MDHEN, CDR2 SYDVKM. Trimming took 3 bases from V and 4 from J; bases not matched to a gene: 6. The CDR3 sequence is CASSLLRENYNEQFF. The CDR3 DNA reads as TGTGCCAGCAGTTTGTTGCGGGAGAATTACAATGAGCAGTTCTTC.

This clonotype was seen at least ten times. The chain recombines TRBV28 with TRBJ1-1; D gene ambiguous. CDR1 and CDR2 (germline): MDHEN, SYDVKM. The CDR3 runs to 13 residues. Trimming cost V 3 bases and J 4 bases, with 9 bases left between them. The CDR3 sequence: CASSLGSLTEAFF. The DNA of the CDR3 is TGTGCCAGCAGTTTGGGATCGCTCACTGAAGCTTTCTTT.

The rearrangement joins TRBV6-2 or TRBV6-3 to TRBJ2-7; 9 nucleotides line up with TRBD1. Germline CDR1 and CDR2: MNHEY and SVGEGT. CDR3 size: 14 residues. V shed 8 bases, J shed 6 bases, and the junction held 11 bases outside the gene matches. The DNA for the CDR3 is TGTGCCAGCCGCGGACAGGGGAGGTCGGGCGAGCAGTACGTC. Amino acids: CASRGQGRSGEQYV.

This clonotype turned up a few times. This rearrangement joins TRBV12-3 or TRBV12-4 to TRBJ1-1, with TRBD1 matching over 9 bases. After removal of 6 bases from V and 5 bases from J, the junction contained 7 bases not matched to a gene. This CDR3 contains 14 residues. The CDR3 coding sequence is TGTGCCAGCAGCTGGAGACAGGGGGTTACTGAAGCTTTCTTT. This sequence encodes CASSWRQGVTEAFF.

The rearrangement joins TRBV20-1 to TRBJ2-2; D remains ambiguous. Per the germline V gene, CDR1 is DFQATT and CDR2 is SNEGSKA (reference sequence). The CDR3 sequence is 13 residues long. V gave up 1 base and J gave up 7 bases, with 10 bases separating them. CDR3: CSARVYDGGELFF. In DNA form, the CDR3 reads TGCAGTGCTAGAGTGTACGATGGCGGGGAGCTGTTTTTT.

This clonotype turned up a few times. V and J are TRBV20-1 and TRBJ1-1; D is ambiguous. CDR3 length equals 14 residues. Germline loops: CDR1 DFQATT, CDR2 SNEGSKA (reference sequence). Trimming cost V 4 bases and J 0 bases, with 12 bases left between them. As DNA, the CDR3 is TGCAGTGCTAACCCCGGCAGCTTGAACACTGAAGCTTTCTTT. Translating it yields CSANPGSLNTEAFF.

The CDR3 here is CASSPRGFPSTDTQYF. CDR3 DNA sequence: TGTGCCAGCAGCCCAAGGGGTTTTCCGTCCACAGATACGCAGTATTTT. This sequence joins TRBV7-9 and TRBJ2-3; a weak D match, TRBD1 (5 bases). Trimming stripped 5 bases from V and 2 bases from J, with 17 bases between. This CDR3 is built from 16 residues. Per the germline V gene, CDR1 is SEHNR and CDR2 is FQNEAQ (reference sequence).

This clonotype has more than one count but fewer than ten. The CDR3 bases are TGTGCCACCAGCCTCGACGTATTAGCCAAAAACATTCAGTACTTC. Protein product: CATSLDVLAKNIQYF. This chain joins TRBV15 and TRBJ2-4, with D unresolved. CDR3 length equals 15 residues. Germline CDR1 is LNHNV and CDR2 is YYDKDF (reference sequence). V lost 5 bases and J 0 bases, leaving 11 bases between the germline ends.

The rearrangement uses TRBV28 and TRBJ1-1, with D possibly matching TRBD1 (5 bases). Germline V gene data show CDR1 as MDHEN and CDR2 as SYDVKM. The CDR3 has 14 residues. The V and J ends lost 6 bases and 4 bases respectively, with 15 bases between them. The DNA for the CDR3 is TGTGCCAGCAGCCGGACATACCGGGGCACTGAAGCTTTCTTT. This codes for CASSRTYRGTEAFF.

This clonotype was seen only a few times. The chain couples TRBV3-1 to TRBJ2-3, with D possibly TRBD1 on 6 matching bases. Trimming removed 4 bases at V and 2 bases at J, with 13 bases between. Germline V gene data show CDR1 as LGHDT and CDR2 as YNNKEL (reference sequence). This CDR3 comprises 15 residues. CDR3 residues: CASSPGTGYTDTQYF. The CDR3 bases are TGTGCCAGCAGCCCCGGAACAGGGTACACAGATACGCAGTATTTT.

CDR3 DNA: TGCAGTGCTCAAGAAGGAGCCCGGGAGGACACCGGGGAGCTGTTTTTT. The encoded protein is CSAQEGAREDTGELFF. The chain carries TRBV20-1 and TRBJ2-2; 7 nucleotides agree with TRBD2. CDR1 and CDR2 from the germline V gene are DFQATT and SNEGSKA (reference sequence). J was trimmed by 3 bases and V by 5 bases; bases with no gene match: 12. The CDR3 runs 16 residues.

The chain links TRBV12-3 or TRBV12-4 to TRBJ2-3; perhaps D is TRBD1 or TRBD2 (5 bases each). V lost 1 base, J lost 2 bases, and 7 bases lay in between. The CDR3 covers 14 residues. The CDR3, as DNA: TGTGCCAGCAGTTTAGGGGACCTCACAGATACGCAGTATTTT. Translating gives CASSLGDLTDTQYF.

This clonotype was seen only a few times. The V and J genes are TRBV6-5 and TRBJ2-7, with D possibly called TRBD1 or TRBD2 (5 bases each). This CDR3 has 13 amino acids. Germline V gene sequence: CDR1 MNHEY, CDR2 SVGAGI. With 5 bases removed from V and 0 bases from J, the gap between germline ends came to 8 bases. The chain's CDR3 is CASSRDRSYEQYF. As DNA, the CDR3 is TGTGCCAGCAGTCGGGACCGCTCCTACGAGCAGTACTTC.

The chain recombines TRBV7-2 with TRBJ2-2, with no clear D. The CDR3 runs to 11 residues. Germline CDR1 SGHTA, CDR2 FQGNSA. Trimming left V 5 bases short and J 10 bases short, with 8 bases between. CDR3 DNA sequence: TGTGCCAGCAGCCCCACGGCGGAGCTGTTTTTT. Amino acid sequence: CASSPTAELFF.

This clonotype was found a few times. This chain joins TRBV5-1 and TRBJ2-3, with D unclear. Trimming took off 4 bases at V and 3 bases at J, with 9 bases between the two ends. CDR1 SGHRS and CDR2 YFSETQ come from the germline V gene. This CDR3 contains 13 residues. The CDR3 is CASSSTGTDTQYF. CDR3 coding DNA: TGCGCCAGCAGCAGTACCGGGACAGATACGCAGTATTTT.

This clonotype was found many times. The CDR3 loop reads CASRGDPSYNEQFF. CDR3 coding DNA: TGTGCCAGCAGGGGGGACCCCTCCTACAATGAGCAGTTCTTC. The J gene is TRBJ2-1, the V gene TRBV2; TRBD1 or TRBD2 may be the D gene (5 bases each). V was clipped by 6 bases and J by 0 bases, with 9 bases between them. Per the germline V gene, CDR1 is SNHLY and CDR2 is FYNNEI. The CDR3 consists of 14 residues.

This clonotype has a count of ten or more. The chain links TRBV29-1 to TRBJ2-5; D is possibly TRBD1 (6 bases). V was trimmed by 1 base and J by 3 bases, leaving 9 bases between them. Germline V gene sequence: CDR1 SQVTM, CDR2 ANQGSEA. CDR3 length equals 13 residues. The CDR3 reads CSVEGQGKETQYF. In DNA form, the CDR3 reads TGCAGCGTTGAAGGCCAGGGGAAAGAGACCCAGTACTTC.

The V and J genes are TRBV11-2 and TRBJ2-1; 15 nucleotides line up with TRBD2. Per the germline V gene, CDR1 is SGHAT and CDR2 is FQNNGV. V dropped 5 bases and J dropped 7; count of bases not matched to a gene: 3. The CDR3 loop spans 15 amino acids. The CDR3 sequence: CASSPGLAGGNEQFF. CDR3 DNA: TGTGCCAGCAGCCCGGGACTAGCGGGAGGAAATGAGCAGTTCTTC.

The V call is TRBV7-2, the J call TRBJ1-5; D is perhaps TRBD1 (6 bases). Germline-derived CDR1 and CDR2 are SGHTA and FQGNSA. The germline V and J ends were trimmed by 4 bases and 1 base, with 8 bases remaining between them. The CDR3 is 14 residues long. CDR3 amino acids: CASSSTGSNQPQHF. The CDR3 bases are TGTGCCAGCAGCTCCACAGGGAGCAATCAGCCCCAGCATTTT.

This clonotype was detected a few times. The chain couples TRBV19 to TRBJ2-3, with 11 positions matching TRBD2. V trimming: 6 bases; J trimming: 6 bases; junction bases outside the gene matches: 8. Germline CDR1 and CDR2: LNHDA and SQIVND (reference sequence). The CDR3 totals 15 residues. The CDR3 is CASRLSGGAGDTQYF. In nucleotides, the CDR3 is TGTGCCAGTAGACTTAGCGGGGGGGCCGGGGATACGCAGTATTTT.

The chain has TRBV29-1 and TRBJ2-2; 12 bases align to TRBD2. CDR1 SQVTM and CDR2 ANQGSEA come from the germline V gene. This CDR3 region has 16 residues. The ends lost 5 bases at V and 0 bases at J; junction bases unmatched: 4. CDR3 protein: CSVTTSGRSNTGELFF. As DNA, the CDR3 is TGCAGCGTTACGACTAGCGGGAGATCGAACACCGGGGAGCTGTTTTTT.

This clonotype was seen only a few times. This sequence joins TRBV7-2 and TRBJ2-2; the D is unclear. Trimming took off 5 bases at V and 5 bases at J, with 9 bases between the two ends. The germline gives CDR1 SGHTA, CDR2 FQGNSA. The CDR3 sequence is 13 residues long. The CDR3 DNA reads as TGTGCCAGCAGCCCAGGACGTACCGGGGAGCTGTTTTTT. This codes for CASSPGRTGELFF.

The genes are TRBV5-1 and TRBJ1-1; D not certain. Germline V lookup: CDR1 SGHRS, CDR2 YFSETQ. Trimming stripped 0 bases from V and 0 bases from J, with 9 bases between. The CDR3 has 15 amino acids. The CDR3 bases are TGCGCCAGCAGCTTGGCCTCGCACCTGAACACTGAAGCTTTCTTT. This sequence encodes CASSLASHLNTEAFF.

The CDR3 here is CASSPLTGVGQFF. The CDR3 region has the DNA TGCGCCAGCAGCCCACTAACAGGGGTTGGGCAGTTCTTC. The chain combines TRBV4-3 with TRBJ2-1; 7 bases map to TRBD1. There are 13 residues in the CDR3. After removal of 4 bases from V and 12 bases from J, the junction contained 9 bases not matched to a gene. Germline lookup yields CDR1 LGHNA and CDR2 YSLEER.

The sample holds a few counts of this clonotype. This chain joins TRBV4-2 and TRBJ1-4; D remains ambiguous. The CDR3 is made up of 15 amino acids. CDR1 is LGHNA, CDR2 YNFKEQ, per germline. V dropped 1 base and J dropped 0 bases, with 6 bases sitting between them. The CDR3 loop reads CASSQVGATNEKLFF. CDR3 bases: TGTGCCAGCAGCCAAGTCGGGGCAACTAATGAAAAACTGTTTTTT.

This clonotype was counted between two and nine times. V usage is TRBV7-2 and J usage is TRBJ2-2; D may be TRBD1 (5 bases). V was trimmed by 8 bases and J by 3 bases, leaving 10 bases between them. The CDR3 consists of 13 residues. The germline V gene encodes CDR1 SGHTA and CDR2 FQGNSA. CDR3 coding DNA: TGTGCCAGCGCAGGGATCCACACCGGGGAGCTGTTTTTT. Its protein is CASAGIHTGELFF.

This clonotype was recorded many times. This chain's CDR3 is CASSAQLNTEAFF. In DNA form, the CDR3 reads TGTGCCAGCAGCGCACAGCTGAACACTGAAGCTTTCTTT. The chain couples TRBV7-3 to TRBJ1-1, with no clear D. The CDR3 runs 13 residues. Germline V gene sequence: CDR1 SGHTA, CDR2 FQGTGA. V was cut by 5 bases and J by 0 bases, with 7 bases left in between.